This paragraph reports one TCR beta chain. Categorization into cohorts depended on clinical history that participants reported. This record belongs to a study of blood T cell repertoires in COVID-19. Trimming shortened V by 3 bases and J by 5 bases, and 16 bases separated the two germline ends. The CDR3 has 15 amino acids. Germline values: CDR1 SGHTA, CDR2 FQGTGA. Per the original data handling: Reference gene primer amplification gave estimated nucleated cell counts. Sequenced by immunoSEQ multiplex PCR; TCRdb stores in-frame clones only, minus some. The V and J calls and clone size come from that table; D and trimming were worked out from the DNA. The top ten hold roughly 1.6% of the sample, which has roughly 290,000 clones, around 90% seen once.

The TCR was taken from a woman between 18 and 30 years old with acute COVID-19. The chain employs TRBV7-3 and TRBJ2-5; D possibly corresponds to TRBD2 (6 bases). The material sequenced was PBMCs or T cells enriched from blood (not recorded which). The CDR3 nucleotides read TGTGCCAGCAGCTTGGCCGGGACTCCAACCGAGACCCAGTACTTC. Residues: CASSLAGTPTETQYF.